These T cell receptor beta chains were read from a single sample in a study of radiotherapy plus CTLA-4 blockade in lung cancer. Assay: immunoSEQ multiplex PCR; the TCRdb copy retains only in-frame clones and omits some. The sample has approximately 85,000 clones; roughly four fifths are singletons. This specimen was peripheral blood, taken from a patient treated with radiotherapy plus ipilimumab. These TCRs come from a human donor with non-small cell lung cancer that progressed on radiotherapy plus ipilimumab. CDR3s include the opening cysteine and the closing phenylalanine or tryptophan. A D gene is named only where the DNA matches it firmly.

TRBJ2-1	TRBV5-4	NA	TGTGCCAGCAGCACATGGGACCTCGGCACCTACAATGAGCAGTTCTTC	CASSTWDLGTYNEQFF
TRBJ1-1	TRBV6-6	TRBD1	TGTGCCACCAAGACAGGGAGAAACACTGAAGCTTTCTTT	CATKTGRNTEAFF
TRBJ2-7	TRBV5-6	TRBD2	TGTGCCAGCAGCTTGTCACTAGCGGGAGCGTACGAGCAGTACTTC	CASSLSLAGAYEQYF
TRBJ2-1	TRBV10-3	TRBD2	TGTGCCATCAGTGAGCGGCTAGCGGGGACCTACAATGAGCAGTTCTTC	CAISERLAGTYNEQFF
TRBJ2-3	TRBV5-1	NA	TGCGCCAGCAGGAGGGAATTACGGGGCACAGATACGCAGTATTTT	CASRRELRGTDTQYF
TRBJ2-7	TRBV28	NA	TGTGCCAGCAGTTTATCAGGGGCAACCTACGAGCAGTACTTC	CASSLSGATYEQYF
TRBJ2-1	TRBV7-2	NA	TGTGCCAGCAGCTGGGCGACCCCATCCTACAATGAGCAGTTCTTC	CASSWATPSYNEQFF
TRBJ2-1	TRBV5-5	TRBD2	TGTGCCAGCAGCTCGGGACTAGCGGGAGGGAATGAGCAGTTCTTC	CASSSGLAGGNEQFF
TRBJ2-3	TRBV29-1	NA	TGCAGCGTGAGGATTTCAGATACGCAGTATTTT	CSVRISDTQYF
TRBJ2-3	TRBV7-9	TRBD2	TGTGCCAGCAGCTTACTAGCGGGGGGCGTGGATACGCAGTATTTT	CASSLLAGGVDTQYF
TRBJ1-3	TRBV4-2	NA	TGTGCCAGCAGCCCTCCAGTCAGGGGAACTGGAAACACCATATATTTT	CASSPPVRGTGNTIYF
TRBJ2-5	TRBV18	NA	TGTGCCAGCTCACCAGGGGCGGGACCCCAACTTTTGGAGACCCAGTACTTC	CASSPGAGPQLLETQYF
TRBJ2-7	TRBV10-3	NA	TGTGCCATCAGTGACCCGCTTTCGAGACAGTTATCCTCCTTCTACGAGCAGTACTTC	CAISDPLSRQLSSFYEQYF
TRBJ2-7	TRBV30	NA	TGTGCCTGGACGAGGACAGAATTCTACGAGCAGTACTTC	CAWTRTEFYEQYF